This T cell receptor (beta chain) derives from a study of blood T cell repertoires in COVID-19. TCRdb's copy holds only in-frame clones and misses some; the assay was immunoSEQ multiplex PCR. The sample holds about 440,000 clones, roughly 87% seen once. The length of the CDR3 is 14 residues. Germline CDR1 reads SGHRS; CDR2 reads YFSETQ. Germline trimming cut 4 bases from V and 3 bases from J; bases unmatched to any gene: 3. This TCR came from a woman between 18 and 29 years old with acute COVID-19. The material sequenced was PBMCs or T cells enriched from blood (not recorded which). The chain has TRBV5-1 and TRBJ1-4; 7 bases are a match to TRBD1. CDR3 sequence reads: CASSRQGANEKLFF. The CDR3 DNA is TGCGCCAGCAGCCGACAGGGTGCTAATGAAAAACTGTTTTTT.